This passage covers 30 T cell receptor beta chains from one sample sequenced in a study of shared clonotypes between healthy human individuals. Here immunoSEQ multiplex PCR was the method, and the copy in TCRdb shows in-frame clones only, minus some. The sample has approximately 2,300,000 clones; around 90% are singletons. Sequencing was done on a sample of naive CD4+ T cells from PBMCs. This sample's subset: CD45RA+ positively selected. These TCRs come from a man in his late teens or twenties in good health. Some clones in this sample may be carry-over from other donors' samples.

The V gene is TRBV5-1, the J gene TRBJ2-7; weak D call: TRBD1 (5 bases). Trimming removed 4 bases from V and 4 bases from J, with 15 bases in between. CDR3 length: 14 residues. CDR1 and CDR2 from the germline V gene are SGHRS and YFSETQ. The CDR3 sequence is CASSVALQGYEQYF. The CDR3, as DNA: TGCGCCAGCAGCGTAGCACTTCAGGGTTACGAGCAGTACTTC.

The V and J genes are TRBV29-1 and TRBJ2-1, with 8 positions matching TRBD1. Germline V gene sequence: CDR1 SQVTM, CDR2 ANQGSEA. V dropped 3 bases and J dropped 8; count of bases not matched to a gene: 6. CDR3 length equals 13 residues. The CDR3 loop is CSVDRQGWDEQFF. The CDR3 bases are TGCAGCGTTGACCGACAGGGGTGGGATGAGCAGTTCTTC.

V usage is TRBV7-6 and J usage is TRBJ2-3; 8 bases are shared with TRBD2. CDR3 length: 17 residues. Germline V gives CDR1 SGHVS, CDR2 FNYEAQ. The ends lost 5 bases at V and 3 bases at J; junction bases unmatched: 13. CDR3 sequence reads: CASSLQPVTSVTDTQYF. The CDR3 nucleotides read TGTGCCAGCAGCCTACAACCGGTGACTAGCGTTACAGATACGCAGTATTTT.

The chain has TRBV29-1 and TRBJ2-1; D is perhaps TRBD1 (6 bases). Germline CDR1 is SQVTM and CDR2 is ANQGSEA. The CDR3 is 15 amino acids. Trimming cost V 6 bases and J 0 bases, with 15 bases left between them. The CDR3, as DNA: TGCAGCGTGCAGGGGCGGAGCCGCTCCTACAATGAGCAGTTCTTC. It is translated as CSVQGRSRSYNEQFF.

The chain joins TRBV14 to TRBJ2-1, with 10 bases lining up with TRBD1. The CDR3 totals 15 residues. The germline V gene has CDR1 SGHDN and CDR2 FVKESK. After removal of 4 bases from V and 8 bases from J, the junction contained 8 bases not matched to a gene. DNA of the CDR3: TGTGCCAGCAGCCTCGTAGACAGGGGGCCCCATGAGCAGTTCTTC. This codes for CASSLVDRGPHEQFF.

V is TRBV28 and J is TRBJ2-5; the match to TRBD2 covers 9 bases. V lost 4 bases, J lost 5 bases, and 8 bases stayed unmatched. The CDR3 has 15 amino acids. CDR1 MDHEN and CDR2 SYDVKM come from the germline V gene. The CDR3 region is CASSSIAGVDETQYF. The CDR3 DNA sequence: TGTGCCAGCAGTTCTATAGCGGGAGTAGATGAGACCCAGTACTTC.

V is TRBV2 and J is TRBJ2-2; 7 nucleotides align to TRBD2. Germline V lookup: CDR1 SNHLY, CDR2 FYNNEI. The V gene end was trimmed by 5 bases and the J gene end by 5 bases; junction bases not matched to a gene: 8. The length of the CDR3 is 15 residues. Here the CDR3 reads CASSQSGAVTGELFF. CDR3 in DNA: TGTGCCAGCAGTCAAAGCGGGGCGGTAACCGGGGAGCTGTTTTTT.

The CDR3 bases are TGTGCCAGCAGCTTGGAGGGACTAGCGGGAGTAGAGACCCAGTACTTC. This sequence encodes CASSLEGLAGVETQYF. This chain links TRBV5-4 with TRBJ2-5; 14 nucleotides agree with TRBD2. After removal of 0 bases from V and 4 bases from J, the junction contained 2 bases not matched to a gene. The germline V gene encodes CDR1 SGHNT and CDR2 YYREEE (reference sequence). The CDR3 extends over 16 amino acids. Full variable domain (rest looked up from reference TRBV5-4 and TRBJ2-5): ETGVTQSPTHLIKTRGQQVTLRCSSQSGHNTVSWYQQALGQGPQFIFQYYREEENGRGNFPPRFSGLQFPNYSSELNVNALELDDSALYLCASSLEGLAGVETQYFGPGTRLLVL.

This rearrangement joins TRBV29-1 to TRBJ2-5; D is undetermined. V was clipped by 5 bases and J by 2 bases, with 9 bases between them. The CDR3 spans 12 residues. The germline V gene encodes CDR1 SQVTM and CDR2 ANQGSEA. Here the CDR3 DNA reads TGCAGCGTTCAGGCGCAGCAAGAGACCCAGTACTTC. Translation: CSVQAQQETQYF.

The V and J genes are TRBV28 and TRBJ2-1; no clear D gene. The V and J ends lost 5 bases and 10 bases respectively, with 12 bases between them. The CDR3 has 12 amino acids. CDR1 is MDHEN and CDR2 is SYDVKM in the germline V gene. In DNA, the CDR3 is TGTGCCAGCAGTCTACGACCACGAGAGCAGTTCTTC. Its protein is CASSLRPREQFF.

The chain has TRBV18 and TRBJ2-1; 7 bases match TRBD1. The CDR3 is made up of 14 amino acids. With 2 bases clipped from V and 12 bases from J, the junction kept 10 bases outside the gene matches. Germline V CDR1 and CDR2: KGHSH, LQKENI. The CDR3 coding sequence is TGTGCCAGCTCACCATCGTCACAGGGGCAGGGGCAGTTCTTC. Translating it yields CASSPSSQGQGQFF.

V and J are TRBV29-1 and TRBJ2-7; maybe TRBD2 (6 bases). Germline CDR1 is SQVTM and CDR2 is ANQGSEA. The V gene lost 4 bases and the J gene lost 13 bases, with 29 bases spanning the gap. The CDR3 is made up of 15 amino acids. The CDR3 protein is CSVARFVGGPFPTYF. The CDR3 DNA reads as TGCAGCGTTGCCCGCTTTGTGGGGGGACCCTTCCCCACATACTTC.

The CDR3: CASSLAGVPGANVLTF. The CDR3 DNA is TGTGCCAGCAGCTTAGCGGGAGTCCCTGGGGCCAACGTCCTGACTTTC. The chain joins TRBV7-3 to TRBJ2-6, with TRBD2 matching over 7 bases. With 2 bases clipped from V and 2 bases from J, the junction kept 3 bases outside the gene matches. Germline values: CDR1 SGHTA, CDR2 FQGTGA. This CDR3 spans 16 amino acids.

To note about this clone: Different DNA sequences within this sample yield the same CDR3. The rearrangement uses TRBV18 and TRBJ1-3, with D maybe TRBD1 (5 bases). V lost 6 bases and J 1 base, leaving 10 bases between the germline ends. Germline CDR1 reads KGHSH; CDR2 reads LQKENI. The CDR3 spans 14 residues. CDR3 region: CASSLQGSGNTIYF. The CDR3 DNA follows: TGTGCCAGCTCTCTCCAGGGTTCTGGAAACACCATATATTTT.

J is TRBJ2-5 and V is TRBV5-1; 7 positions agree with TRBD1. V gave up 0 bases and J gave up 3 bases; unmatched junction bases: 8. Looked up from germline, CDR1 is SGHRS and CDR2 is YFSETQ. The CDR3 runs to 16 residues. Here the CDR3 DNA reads TGCGCCAGCAGCTTGGTTGGTTTCGGGACAGAAGAGACCCAGTACTTC. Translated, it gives CASSLVGFGTEETQYF. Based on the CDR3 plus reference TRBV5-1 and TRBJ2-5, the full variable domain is KAGVTQTPRYLIKTRGQQVTLSCSPISGHRSVSWYQQTPGQGLQFLFEYFSETQRNKGNFPGRFSGRQFSNSRSEMNVSTLELGDSALYLCASSLVGFGTEETQYFGPGTRLLVL.

CDR3 sequence: CSVELHEADESTDTQYF. The DNA of the CDR3 is TGCAGCGTTGAACTCCACGAAGCGGACGAGAGCACAGATACGCAGTATTTT. V usage is TRBV29-1 and J usage is TRBJ2-3; D is perhaps TRBD2 (5 bases). The CDR3 totals 17 residues. Trimming cost V 2 bases and J 0 bases, with 18 bases left between them. The V gene's germline CDR1 is SQVTM and CDR2 ANQGSEA.

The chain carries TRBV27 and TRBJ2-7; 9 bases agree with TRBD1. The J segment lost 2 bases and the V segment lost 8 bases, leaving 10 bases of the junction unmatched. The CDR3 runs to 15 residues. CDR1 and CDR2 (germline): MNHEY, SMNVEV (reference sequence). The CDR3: CASLPHGTGTYEQYF. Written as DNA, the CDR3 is TGTGCCAGCCTTCCCCACGGGACAGGGACCTACGAGCAGTACTTC.

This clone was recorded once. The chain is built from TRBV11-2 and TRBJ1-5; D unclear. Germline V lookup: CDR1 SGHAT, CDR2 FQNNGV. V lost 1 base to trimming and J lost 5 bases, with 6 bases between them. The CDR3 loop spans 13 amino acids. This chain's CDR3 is CASSLARYQPQHF. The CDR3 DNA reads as TGTGCCAGCAGCTTAGCCAGATATCAGCCCCAGCATTTT.

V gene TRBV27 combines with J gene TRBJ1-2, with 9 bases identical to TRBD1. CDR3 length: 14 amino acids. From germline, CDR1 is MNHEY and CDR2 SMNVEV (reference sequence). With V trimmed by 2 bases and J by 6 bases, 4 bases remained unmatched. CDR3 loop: CASSLRDRDHGYTF. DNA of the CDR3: TGTGCCAGCAGTTTAAGGGACAGGGACCATGGCTACACCTTC.

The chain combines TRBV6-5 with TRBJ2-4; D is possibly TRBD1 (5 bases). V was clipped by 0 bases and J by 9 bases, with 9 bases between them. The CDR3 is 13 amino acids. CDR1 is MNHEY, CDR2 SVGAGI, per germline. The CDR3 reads CASSYSFRAIQYF. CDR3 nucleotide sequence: TGTGCCAGCAGTTACTCCTTCAGGGCCATTCAGTACTTC.

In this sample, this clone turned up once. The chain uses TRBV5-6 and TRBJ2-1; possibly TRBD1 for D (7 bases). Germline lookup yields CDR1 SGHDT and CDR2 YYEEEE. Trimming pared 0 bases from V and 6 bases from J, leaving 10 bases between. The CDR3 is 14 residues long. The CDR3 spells CASSLGGTANEQFF. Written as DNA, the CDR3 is TGTGCCAGCAGCTTGGGCGGGACAGCCAATGAGCAGTTCTTC.

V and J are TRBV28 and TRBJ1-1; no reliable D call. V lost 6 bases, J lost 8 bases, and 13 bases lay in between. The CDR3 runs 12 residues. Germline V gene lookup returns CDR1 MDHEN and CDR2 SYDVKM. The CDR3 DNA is TGTGCCAGCAGACCTACCTCAGGAGAAGCTTTCTTT. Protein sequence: CASRPTSGEAFF.

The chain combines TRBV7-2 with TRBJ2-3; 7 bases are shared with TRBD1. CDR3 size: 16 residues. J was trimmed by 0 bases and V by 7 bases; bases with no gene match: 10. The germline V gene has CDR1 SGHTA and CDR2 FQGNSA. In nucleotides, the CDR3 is TGTGCCAGCACTACGAGGGGGCCCCTTAGCACAGATACGCAGTATTTT. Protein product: CASTTRGPLSTDTQYF.

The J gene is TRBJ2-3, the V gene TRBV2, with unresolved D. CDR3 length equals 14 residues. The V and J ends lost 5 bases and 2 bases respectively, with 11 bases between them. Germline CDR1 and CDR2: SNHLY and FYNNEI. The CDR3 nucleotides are TGTGCCAGCAGTCGGTCCTCAGCCACAGATACGCAGTATTTT. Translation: CASSRSSATDTQYF.

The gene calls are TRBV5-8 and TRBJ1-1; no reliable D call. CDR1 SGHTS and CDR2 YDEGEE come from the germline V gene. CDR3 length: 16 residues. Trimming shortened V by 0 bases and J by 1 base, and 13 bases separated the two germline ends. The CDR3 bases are TGTGCCAGCAGCTTGGAGTCCCGGTCAGCGAACACTGAAGCTTTCTTT. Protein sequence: CASSLESRSANTEAFF.

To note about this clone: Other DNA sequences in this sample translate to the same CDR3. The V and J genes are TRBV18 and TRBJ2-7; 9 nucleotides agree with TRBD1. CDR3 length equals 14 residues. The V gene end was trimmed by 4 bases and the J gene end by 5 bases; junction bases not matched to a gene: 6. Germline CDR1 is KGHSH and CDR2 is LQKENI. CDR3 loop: CASSQGQGSHEQYF. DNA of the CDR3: TGTGCCAGCTCACAGGGACAGGGTAGCCACGAGCAGTACTTC.

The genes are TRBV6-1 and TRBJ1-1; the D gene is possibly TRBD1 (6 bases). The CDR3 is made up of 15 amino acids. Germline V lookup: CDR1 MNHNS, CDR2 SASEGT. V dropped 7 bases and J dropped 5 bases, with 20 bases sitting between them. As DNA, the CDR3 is TGTGCCAGCATCAACGGGGGGGGGCGCGAAACTGAAGCTTTCTTT. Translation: CASINGGGRETEAFF.

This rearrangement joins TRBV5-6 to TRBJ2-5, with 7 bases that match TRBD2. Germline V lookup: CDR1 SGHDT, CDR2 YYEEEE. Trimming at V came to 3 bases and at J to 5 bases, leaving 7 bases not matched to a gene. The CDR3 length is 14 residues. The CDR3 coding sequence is TGTGCCAGCAGCTCCCCGGGGGGTACCGAGACCCAGTACTTC. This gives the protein CASSSPGGTETQYF.

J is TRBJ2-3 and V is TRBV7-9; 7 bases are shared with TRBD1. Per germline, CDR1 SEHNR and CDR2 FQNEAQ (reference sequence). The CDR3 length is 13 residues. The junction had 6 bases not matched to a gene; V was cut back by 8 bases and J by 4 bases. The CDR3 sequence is CASHYTGADTQYF. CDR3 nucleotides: TGTGCCAGCCACTATACAGGGGCAGATACGCAGTATTTT.

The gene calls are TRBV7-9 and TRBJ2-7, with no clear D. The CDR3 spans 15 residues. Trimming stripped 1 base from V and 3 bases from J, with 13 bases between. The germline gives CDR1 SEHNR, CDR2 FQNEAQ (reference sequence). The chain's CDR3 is CASSLGGSALYEQYF. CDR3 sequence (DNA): TGTGCCAGCAGCTTAGGTGGCAGCGCCCTCTACGAGCAGTACTTC. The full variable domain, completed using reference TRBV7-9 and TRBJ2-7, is DTGVSQNPRHKITKRGQNVTFRCDPISEHNRLYWYRQTLGQGPEFLTYFQNEAQLEKSRLLSDRFSAERPKGSFSTLEIQRTEQGDSAMYLCASSLGGSALYEQYFGPGTRLTVT.